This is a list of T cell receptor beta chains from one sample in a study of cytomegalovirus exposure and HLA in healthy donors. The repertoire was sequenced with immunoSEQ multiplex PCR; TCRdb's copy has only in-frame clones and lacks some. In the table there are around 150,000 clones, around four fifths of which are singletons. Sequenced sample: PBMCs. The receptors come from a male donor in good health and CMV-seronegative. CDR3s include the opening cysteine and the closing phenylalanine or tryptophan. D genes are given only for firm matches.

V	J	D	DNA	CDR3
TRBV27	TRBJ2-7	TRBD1	TGTGCCAGCAGGGACAGGCTAGGGAGAGAGCAGTACTTC	CASRDRLGREQYF
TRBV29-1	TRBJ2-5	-	TGCAGCGTTGCCGTGGGGGCCGGGGAGACCCAGTACTTC	CSVAVGAGETQYF
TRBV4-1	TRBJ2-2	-	TGCGCCAGCAGCCAAGCGATGGGGCGGCGTTACACCGGGGAGCTGTTTTTT	CASSQAMGRRYTGELFF
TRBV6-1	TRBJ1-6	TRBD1	TGTGCCAGCGCCACAGGGGGCTATAATTCACCCCTCCACTTT	CASATGGYNSPLHF
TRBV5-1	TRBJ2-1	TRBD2	TGCGCCAGCAGCCCTTTAGCGGGAGATTCACTCTCCTACAATGAGCAGTTCTTC	CASSPLAGDSLSYNEQFF
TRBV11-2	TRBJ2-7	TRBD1	TGTGCCAGCAGCTTAGCTCCGGGACAGGGGATCGGCGAGCAGTACTTC	CASSLAPGQGIGEQYF
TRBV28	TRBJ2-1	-	TGTGCCAGCAGTTCCGGACAGTGGATTAGCTCCTACAATGAGCAGTTCTTC	CASSSGQWISSYNEQFF
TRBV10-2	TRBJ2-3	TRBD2	TGCGCCAGCAGTGGTCCAGCGGGGGACCCCACAGATACGCAGTATTTT	CASSGPAGDPTDTQYF
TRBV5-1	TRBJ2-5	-	TGCGCCAGCAGCTTGGCGCCCGTTCGGGAGACCCAGTACTTC	CASSLAPVRETQYF
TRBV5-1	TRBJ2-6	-	TGCGCCAGCAGCTTGGTCGGACAGCCTGGGGCCAACGTCCTGACTTTC	CASSLVGQPGANVLTF